These T cell receptor beta chains were read from a single sample in a study of blood T cell repertoires in COVID-19. Clones were read by immunoSEQ multiplex PCR, and TCRdb kept only the in-frame ones, dropping some. The table has some 230,000 clones, approximately 83% seen once. Sequencing input: peripheral blood. These receptors were obtained from a woman aged 25 to 39 who had recovered from COVID-19. The CDR3 runs from the conserved cysteine through the conserved F or W.

v_call: TRBV6-6
cdr3_aa: CASSSGDRGDYGYTF

v_call: TRBV30
cdr3_aa: CAWLRLAGGDTGELFF

v_call: TRBV14
cdr3_aa: CASSQRTGFYNEQFF

v_call: TRBV6-5
cdr3_aa: CATSGVAYGYTF

v_call: TRBV6-1
cdr3_aa: CASISTGQETQYF

v_call: TRBV5-4
cdr3_aa: CASSSKPGTSEKGQFF

v_call: TRBV3-1/TRBV3-2
cdr3_aa: CASSQEVGDSSTDTQYF

v_call: TRBV5-6
cdr3_aa: CASSLLFAADTQYF

v_call: TRBV6-6
cdr3_aa: CASSYGDTAGEQYF

v_call: TRBV5-1
cdr3_aa: CASSSETTNEKLFF

v_call: TRBV27
cdr3_aa: CASSFRGEFAYEQYF

v_call: TRBV4-1
cdr3_aa: CASSQDGPGRYGYTF

v_call: TRBV28
cdr3_aa: CASSPRGIIGANVLTF

v_call: TRBV9
cdr3_aa: CASSAPGTGFYEQYF

v_call: TRBV28
cdr3_aa: CASSPWTGTNEKLFF

v_call: TRBV29-1
cdr3_aa: CSVEDQGYYGYTF

v_call: TRBV9
cdr3_aa: CASSVGGTSGNNEQFF

v_call: TRBV10-1
cdr3_aa: CASSPQLNTGELFF

v_call: TRBV7-9
cdr3_aa: CASSLSGRSGVYNEQFF

v_call: TRBV28
cdr3_aa: CASSLGDRVPRSNQPQHF

v_call: TRBV7-3
cdr3_aa: CASSPEFPGELFF

v_call: TRBV11-3
cdr3_aa: CASSPGTSGSDEQFF

v_call: TRBV11-2
cdr3_aa: CASSQWETSGRVGPLEQYF

v_call: TRBV24-1
cdr3_aa: CATSAAGYEGYTF

v_call: TRBV29-1
cdr3_aa: CSVEGAQGDTQYF

v_call: TRBV24-1
cdr3_aa: CATSAVNYGYTF

v_call: TRBV14
cdr3_aa: CASSINSNQPQHF

v_call: TRBV19
cdr3_aa: CASSNIERSYNEQFF

v_call: TRBV28
cdr3_aa: CASSSRETSITDTQYF

v_call: TRBV25-1
cdr3_aa: CATATGVGNTIYF

v_call: TRBV3-1/TRBV3-2
cdr3_aa: CASSQEVQKTGNEQFF

v_call: TRBV3-1/TRBV3-2
cdr3_aa: CASSHRGNNEAFF